The source of this TCR beta chain is a study of blood T cells in healthy people across ages (dated by TCRdb to the mid-2010s). With regard to the full study: In model experiments, template switching captured roughly one uniquely barcoded TCR beta cDNA molecule for every two T cells. Using the same blood draw, the study looked at two additional independent replicas of 1 million unique cDNA reads for two donors, one aged 18 to 30 and the other aged 80 or older. To track age-related changes in TCR beta repertoire diversity, the study relied on deep sequencing normalized with unique cDNA molecular identifiers. To avoid experimental bias, donors of different ages were distributed randomly across sequencing lanes. The donors were divided into four age groups: young (average around 15 years), middle-aged (approximately 39), aged (approximately 62) and long-lived (82). Study-level results and caveats: The long-lived group showed more naive CD4+ T cells, fewer expanded clones and increased TCR diversity than the aged group, suggesting age selection. As age increased, observed TCR beta diversity per million T cells dropped in a roughly linear way, and a significant reduction was already evident by age around 41. A strong correlation was found between observed TCR beta diversity and the percentage of naive T cells measured by flow cytometry. Conclusive comparison of naive and antigen-experienced compartments was prevented by the profiling of bulk unsorted PBMCs. Estimates of total diversity based on one million sequenced T cells were considered lower bounds and underestimates. Because donor CMV infection status was unknown, age-related changes in expanded clonotypes were potentially confounded.

Libraries were built with 5' RACE. The run used an Illumina HiSeq 2500. A second roughly 7 to 12 cycle PCR used a sample-barcoded 5' primer and a J-beta primer mix. A unique molecular identifier was introduced onto each TCR beta cDNA molecule by a template-switch 5' adaptor carrying 12 random nucleotides. At least 2.5 million CDR3-containing paired-end reads were obtained from each sample. All of the RNA was converted into first-strand cDNA using the Mint cDNA synthesis kit, with a TRBC-specific oligonucleotide serving as the primer. Following uracil-DNA glycosylase treatment, a first 18-cycle PCR with universal primers M1SS and BC2_uni_R was performed on all cDNA. Processing in the source paper ran as follows. For normalization, 1 million high-quality reads were randomly selected from each sample, with every read carrying a distinct molecular identifier. Reads with shared molecular identifiers were discarded instead of being binned into consensus sequences. CDR3 identification, clonotype clustering and error correction used MiTCR with a Q25 quality threshold and the strictest error-elimination algorithm. Lower-bound total TCR beta diversity was estimated with a nonparametric unseen species model using Euler transformation. TCRdb handled the public reads itself, with Q25 trimming in fastp and clone calling in MiXCR, and kept productive beta chains. Rows with one shared CDR3 protein collapse into an entry with the most common genes and DNA. The V and J calls and clone size come from TCRdb's table, not from the authors' own analysis. In this sample the table shows 1.5 million to 2 million distinct CDR3 sequences, roughly 49% of which occur a single time. The ten biggest clones cover roughly 2% of the sample.

The 40 or so donors, aged about 6 to 95 years, were systemically healthy Caucasian individuals from Russia. Each donor gave ten milliliters of peripheral blood, drawn into EDTA-treated Vacutainer tubes. Ficoll-Paque density-gradient centrifugation was used to isolate PBMCs, with at least 7 million per sample. Total RNA was extracted from PBMCs with Trizol reagent, with at least 6 micrograms obtained per sample. For every donor, an aliquot of PBMCs went through flow cytometry to measure the percentages of naive CD45RAhigh/CD27high T cells. As to this clonotype: Its binding antigen is unknown. The input lacks base qualities; no much larger clone sits a single base away.

CDR1 and CDR2 were assigned from the germline V gene (reference sequence) as LGHDT and YNNKEL. Trimming takes 7 bases from V and 2 bases from J, and the germline ends sit 11 bases apart. Counted from cysteine to phenylalanine, this CDR3 has 14 amino acids. CDR3 DNA only is kept here, 42 bases in frame from base 1. The rearrangement joined TRBV3-1 to TRBJ2-2; confidence is insufficient to name the D gene. The sample consisted of blood. The sequence derives from a woman aged 40 to 55 in good health. The DNA sequence is TGTGCCAGCACAGGTGGCGACAACACCGGGGAGCTGTTTTTT. Its amino acids are CASTGGDNTGELFF. Outside the CDR3, residues come from the reference TRBV3-1 and TRBJ2-2 proteins, so the full variable domain is: DTAVSQTPKYLVTQMGNDKSIKCEQNLGHDTMYWYKQDSKKFLKIMFSYNNKELIINETVPNRFSPKSPDKAHLNLHINSLELGDSAVYFCASTGGDNTGELFFGEGSRLTVL.